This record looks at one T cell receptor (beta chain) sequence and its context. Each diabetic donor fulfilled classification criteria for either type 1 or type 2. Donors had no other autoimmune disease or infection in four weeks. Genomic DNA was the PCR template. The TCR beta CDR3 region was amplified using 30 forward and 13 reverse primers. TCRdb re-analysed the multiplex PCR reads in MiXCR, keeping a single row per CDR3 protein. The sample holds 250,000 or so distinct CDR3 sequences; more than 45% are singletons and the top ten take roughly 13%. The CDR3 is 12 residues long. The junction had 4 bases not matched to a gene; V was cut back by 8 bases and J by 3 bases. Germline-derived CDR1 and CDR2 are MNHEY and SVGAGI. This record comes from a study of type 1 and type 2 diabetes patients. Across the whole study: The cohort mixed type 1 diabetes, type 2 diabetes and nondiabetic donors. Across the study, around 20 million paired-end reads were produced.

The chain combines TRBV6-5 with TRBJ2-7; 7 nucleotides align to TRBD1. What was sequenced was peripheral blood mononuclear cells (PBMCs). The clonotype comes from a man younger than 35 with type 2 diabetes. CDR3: CASAGQVYEQYF. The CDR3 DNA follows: TGTGCCAGCGCCGGACAGGTCTACGAGCAGTACTTC.